Presented here are 17 T cell receptor beta chains from one specimen sequenced in a study of blood T cell repertoires in COVID-19. The table came from immunoSEQ multiplex PCR; TCRdb's copy has only in-frame clones and leaves some out. The sample includes hundreds of thousands of clones, around 85% of them seen just once. The sample consisted of peripheral blood. These receptor sequences come from a man aged 40-49 years with acute or convalescent COVID-19.

The rearrangement links TRBV5-1 to TRBJ2-5; 7 bases align to TRBD1. J gave up 0 bases and V 4 bases, and 3 bases lay outside the gene matches. Germline lookup yields CDR1 SGHRS and CDR2 YFSETQ. The CDR3 length is 14 residues. CDR3 coding DNA: TGCGCCAGCAGCCCACAGGGGTACCAAGAGACCCAGTACTTC. Its translation is CASSPQGYQETQYF.

About this clone itself: A junction end diverges from the germline sequence, so it may reflect a read error. CDR3 bases: TGTGCCAGCAGCTTAGCGCTGGGGGGGCCATCCCAAGAGGCCCAGTACTTC. Translated, it gives CASSLALGGPSQEAQYF. This chain uses TRBV7-2 with TRBJ2-5, with D perhaps TRBD2 (7 bases). The CDR3 contains 17 residues. CDR1 is SGHTA, CDR2 FQGNSA, per germline. The full variable domain, its missing parts supplied by reference TRBV7-2 and TRBJ2-5, is GAGVSQSPSNKVTEKGKDVELRCDPISGHTALYWYRQSLGQGLEFLIYFQGNSAPDKSGLPSDRFSAERTGGSVSTLTIQRTQQEDSAVYLCASSLALGGPSQEAQYFGPGTRLLVL.

The J gene is TRBJ1-4, the V gene TRBV19; D gene uncertain. The ends were cut back, 2 bases at V and 7 bases at J, with 8 bases in the middle. The CDR3 consists of 13 residues. Per germline, CDR1 LNHDA and CDR2 SQIVND (reference sequence). CDR3 DNA: TGTGCCAGTAGTATACAGGATCCTGAAAAACTGTTTTTT. Protein sequence: CASSIQDPEKLFF.

The rearrangement uses TRBV6-2 or TRBV6-3 and TRBJ2-7, with 10 bases identical to TRBD1. Germline loops: CDR1 MNHEY, CDR2 SVGEGT. CDR3 length equals 16 residues. V trimming: 6 bases; J trimming: 2 bases; junction bases outside the gene matches: 10. The CDR3: CASSPLETGGPYEQYF. In DNA form, the CDR3 reads TGTGCCAGCAGCCCTCTTGAGACAGGGGGCCCCTACGAGCAGTACTTC.

The V and J genes are TRBV27 and TRBJ1-3, with a weak D call TRBD1 (6 bases). CDR1 is MNHEY, CDR2 SMNVEV, per germline (reference sequence). The CDR3 has 14 residues. V lost 3 bases, J lost 2 bases, and 8 bases lay in between. In nucleotides, the CDR3 is TGTGCCAGCAGTTTCAGGGGCCCTGGAAACACCATATATTTT. Protein product: CASSFRGPGNTIYF.

V is TRBV7-9 and J is TRBJ2-7; 9 nucleotides line up with TRBD2. Germline V gene sequence: CDR1 SEHNR, CDR2 FQNEAQ (reference sequence). V trimming: 6 bases; J trimming: 3 bases; junction bases outside the gene matches: 9. There are 15 residues in the CDR3. CDR3: CASSQGGGRDYEQYF. The CDR3 DNA is TGTGCCAGCAGTCAAGGGGGCGGGAGGGACTACGAGCAGTACTTC. Drawing the rest from reference TRBV7-9 and TRBJ2-7, the complete variable domain is DTGVSQNPRHKITKRGQNVTFRCDPISEHNRLYWYRQTLGQGPEFLTYFQNEAQLEKSRLLSDRFSAERPKGSFSTLEIQRTEQGDSAMYLCASSQGGGRDYEQYFGPGTRLTVT.

The V and J genes are TRBV7-9 and TRBJ1-2; D possibly corresponds to TRBD1 (6 bases). This CDR3 has 14 residues. Germline CDR1 SEHNR, CDR2 FQNEAQ (reference sequence). Deletions cut 3 bases from V and 8 bases from J, with 16 bases between. The CDR3, as DNA: TGTGCCAGCAGCTTTTCAACAGGGATGAAAGGCTACACCTTC. This codes for CASSFSTGMKGYTF.

On this clone itself: Other DNA sequences in the same sample also yield this CDR3. This chain uses TRBV7-6 with TRBJ1-6; D unresolved. There are 16 residues in the CDR3. Germline V gives CDR1 SGHVS, CDR2 FNYEAQ. V was cut by 1 base and J by 0 bases, with 7 bases left in between. The CDR3 nucleotides are TGTGCCAGCAGCTTAGGCGGGAGCTCCTATAATTCACCCCTCCACTTT. Amino acid sequence: CASSLGGSSYNSPLHF. The entire variable domain, with the rest obtained from reference TRBV7-6 and TRBJ1-6, is as follows: GAGVSQSPRYKVTKRGQDVALRCDPISGHVSLYWYRQALGQGPEFLTYFNYEAQQDKSGLPNDRFSAERPEGSISTLTIQRTEQRDSAMYRCASSLGGSSYNSPLHFGNGTRLTVT.

The chain recombines TRBV3-1 (or the pseudogene TRBV3-2) with TRBJ2-4, with 7 bases lining up with TRBD1. Trimming at V came to 3 bases and at J to 11 bases, leaving 4 bases not matched to a gene. This CDR3 has 12 amino acids. Germline V CDR1 and CDR2: LGHDT, YNNKEL (reference sequence). In DNA, the CDR3 is TGTGCCAGCAGCCAGGGGACAGCAGTTCAGTACTTC. It translates to CASSQGTAVQYF.

The V and J genes are TRBV29-1 and TRBJ2-3; D remains unclear. V lost 4 bases and J lost 0, with 20 bases in between. The CDR3 sequence is 17 residues long. CDR1 SQVTM and CDR2 ANQGSEA come from the germline V gene. CDR3 protein: CSVVSLPLNPSTDTQYF. CDR3 DNA: TGCAGCGTTGTATCTCTACCCTTGAATCCTAGCACAGATACGCAGTATTTT.

The genes are TRBV6-5 and TRBJ2-1; 7 positions match TRBD2. The V gene end was trimmed by 2 bases and the J gene end by 10 bases; junction bases not matched to a gene: 2. Germline V gene sequence: CDR1 MNHEY, CDR2 SVGAGI. The length of the CDR3 is 12 residues. The CDR3 coding sequence is TGTGCCAGCAGTTACGGGAGGGGCGAGCAGTTCTTC. Residues: CASSYGRGEQFF.

V gene TRBV4-1 combines with J gene TRBJ1-5; D not certain. Germline V gene sequence: CDR1 MGHRA, CDR2 YSYEKL. There are 15 residues in the CDR3. V lost 4 bases to trimming and J lost 0 bases, with 10 bases between them. CDR3 amino acids: CASSLRQPSNQPQHF. As DNA, the CDR3 is TGCGCCAGCAGCCTCAGGCAGCCTAGCAATCAGCCCCAGCATTTT.

The sample holds one count of this clone. This sequence joins TRBV5-1 and TRBJ1-1, with 8 bases matching TRBD1. After removal of 4 bases from V and 0 bases from J, the junction contained 5 bases not matched to a gene. In germline, CDR1 is SGHRS, CDR2 YFSETQ. The CDR3 runs 15 residues. CDR3 sequence reads: CASSQGTGMNTEAFF. CDR3 bases: TGCGCCAGCAGCCAAGGGACAGGCATGAACACTGAAGCTTTCTTT.

This sequence joins TRBV11-2 and TRBJ1-5; D is possibly TRBD1 (6 bases). V was clipped by 1 base and J by 2 bases, with 9 bases between them. Looked up from germline, CDR1 is SGHAT and CDR2 is FQNNGV. CDR3 length equals 15 residues. The CDR3 reads CASSLARGGNQPQHF. CDR3 coding DNA: TGTGCCAGCAGCTTAGCCAGGGGTGGCAATCAGCCCCAGCATTTT.

The J gene is TRBJ1-1, the V gene TRBV11-3; D not certain. The CDR3 has 13 amino acids. Trimming cost V 4 bases and J 6 bases, with 12 bases left between them. Germline CDR1 reads SGHNT; CDR2 reads YENEEA. The CDR3 protein is CASSSFREAEAFF. CDR3 DNA sequence: TGTGCCAGCAGCTCGTTCCGGGAGGCTGAAGCTTTCTTT.

This clone was recorded only once. The chain uses TRBV11-2 and TRBJ2-4, with 10 bases lining up with TRBD2. The germline gives CDR1 SGHAT, CDR2 FQNNGV. This CDR3 region has 18 residues. With 4 bases clipped from V and 1 base from J, the junction kept 10 bases outside the gene matches. The CDR3 spells CASSSPGLAIAAKNIQYF. The CDR3 DNA follows: TGTGCCAGCAGCTCACCGGGACTAGCGATTGCGGCCAAAAACATTCAGTACTTC.

V and J are TRBV3-1 (or the pseudogene TRBV3-2) and TRBJ2-7, with D hard to call. Per germline, CDR1 LGHDT and CDR2 YNNKEL (reference sequence). The CDR3 spans 14 residues. V lost 1 base, J lost 1 base, and 8 bases lay in between. As DNA, the CDR3 is TGTGCCAGCAGCCAAGCAATTCTATCCTACGAGCAGTACTTC. Protein sequence: CASSQAILSYEQYF.